This T cell receptor beta chain was sequenced for a study of CD8+ T cells in alopecia areata. Study-wide context: Skin from roughly 6-13-month-old C3H/HeJ graft donors with spontaneous alopecia went to approximately 6-10-week-old female C3H/HeJ mice.

Study-level findings and limits: Researchers reported that TCR sharing among patients proved less clear than in mice, possibly HLA-linked.

Comment on this clone: As yet, its antigen is unknown. Each gene name is a mouse one. The read is 4 residues too short to cover the CDR3 end, so that end is filled in from the germline J gene. Other DNA variants within this sample encode the same CDR3.

The CDR3 runs to 13 residues. With 1 base removed from V and 6 bases from J, the gap between germline ends came to 6 bases. Germline V lookup: CDR1 NSQYPW, CDR2 LRSPGD (reference sequence). Extracted RNA was reverse transcribed, and the resulting cDNA served as sequencing template. Method: immunoSEQ multiplex PCR; TCRdb's copy keeps in-frame clones and lacks some. The sample has 290,000 or so clones, none seen only once. Researchers sorted pooled cutaneous lymph node cells on the basis of CD4, CD8alpha, NKG2D, NKG2ACE and other markers. Sequenced material: CD4+ T cells sorted from a lymph node. This sequence originates from a C3H/HeJ mouse with alopecia areata. Mouse strain MHC haplotype: H2-k. V is TRBV1 and J is TRBJ2-2; D tentatively reads TRBD1 or TRBD2 (6 bases each). The sequenced part of the CDR3 DNA is TGCACCTGCAGTGCAGGGGGGCCCGGG. It translates to CTCSAGGPG. The whole CDR3 protein reads CTCSAGGPGQLYF.